These 8 T cell receptor beta chains were all obtained from the same sample, sequenced in a study of response to subunit inactivated influenza vaccine. TCRdb reprocessed the RT-PCR reads via MiXCR and lists one record per CDR3 protein. The sample records more than 450,000 distinct CDR3 sequences, 10% to 12% being singletons. The same specimen was also included in a second study, on T cells expressing NK-cell markers. That report adds: A 5'RACE template switching approach incorporating UMIs was used to make TCR beta cDNA.

The source material was PBMCs from blood, sampled on the day of vaccination. All receptors come from a man in his forties or fifties who received an inactivated influenza vaccine.

The V call is TRBV28, the J call TRBJ2-3; D may be TRBD2 (7 bases). The CDR3 length is 16 residues. V was pared by 2 bases and J by 4 bases, with 16 bases between. The V gene's germline CDR1 is MDHEN and CDR2 SYDVKM. The CDR3 nucleotides read TGTGCCAGCAGTTTAAGGTGGGGGGGCCTTGCAGATACGCAGTATTTT. Amino acids: CASSLRWGGLADTQYF.

The chain couples TRBV6-1 to TRBJ1-2; D gene unclear. CDR3 length: 12 amino acids. Germline assignment: CDR1 MNHNS and CDR2 SASEGT. The germline V and J ends were trimmed by 6 bases and 6 bases, with 11 bases remaining between them. CDR3 loop: CASRRAVDGYTF. CDR3 nucleotides: TGTGCCAGCAGGAGGGCAGTAGATGGCTACACCTTC.

The gene calls are TRBV5-1 and TRBJ2-1, with 8 nucleotides matching TRBD2. Germline loops: CDR1 SGHRS, CDR2 YFSETQ. The CDR3 runs 14 residues. J was trimmed by 6 bases and V by 2 bases; bases with no gene match: 4. CDR3 sequence reads: CASSFDGTSNEQFF. CDR3 nucleotide sequence: TGCGCCAGCAGCTTCGACGGGACTAGCAATGAGCAGTTCTTC.

The V and J genes are TRBV4-3 and TRBJ2-5; D unclear. The CDR3 is 16 amino acids. Germline CDR1 and CDR2: LGHNA and YSLEER. V was shortened by 1 base and J by 4 bases, with 16 bases between the two germline ends. The CDR3 DNA reads TGCGCCAGCAGCCAAGTGCCCTTGGGGAAAGGAGAGACCCAGTACTTC. Its translation is CASSQVPLGKGETQYF.

The chain has TRBV28 and TRBJ2-5; D is uncertain. The V and J ends lost 10 bases and 1 base respectively, with 16 bases between them. The CDR3 has 14 residues. Germline loops: CDR1 MDHEN, CDR2 SYDVKM. Here the CDR3 DNA reads TGTGCCACCATTAAACAGTTATCCCAAGAGACCCAGTACTTC. Its translation is CATIKQLSQETQYF.

The CDR3 protein is CASRSRTVSVEQYF. In nucleotides, the CDR3 is TGTGCCAGCAGGTCGAGGACAGTTTCGGTCGAGCAGTACTTC. The J gene is TRBJ2-7, the V gene TRBV7-2, with D possibly TRBD1 on 6 matching bases. The germline V and J ends were trimmed by 6 bases and 6 bases, with 18 bases remaining between them. This CDR3 has 14 amino acids. CDR1 is SGHTA and CDR2 is FQGNSA in the germline V gene.

Only a few counts were recorded for this clonotype. The rearrangement joins TRBV6-1 to TRBJ2-1, with D maybe TRBD1 (6 bases). The CDR3 extends over 15 amino acids. Trimming left V 2 bases short and J 8 bases short, with 16 bases between. Germline loops: CDR1 MNHNS, CDR2 SASEGT. The CDR3 region has the DNA TGTGCCAGCAGTGAATCCCAGGGGTCATGGGATGAGCAGTTCTTC. This translates into CASSESQGSWDEQFF.

The rearrangement links TRBV7-9 to TRBJ2-1; D possibly corresponds to TRBD1 (5 bases). The length of the CDR3 is 14 residues. V was trimmed by 5 bases and J by 2 bases, leaving 10 bases between them. Germline V gene lookup returns CDR1 SEHNR and CDR2 FQNEAQ (reference sequence). CDR3 in DNA: TGTGCCAGCAGCCGCGGACACCCCTACAATGAGCAGTTCTTC. Protein sequence: CASSRGHPYNEQFF.